These 6 T cell receptor beta chains were all obtained from the same sample, sequenced in a study of blood T cell repertoires in COVID-19. The table came from immunoSEQ multiplex PCR; TCRdb's copy has only in-frame clones and leaves some out. The data show 120,000 or so clones, roughly nine tenths seen once. The sequencing input was peripheral blood. The receptor set was obtained from a human donor in a cohort sampled during active COVID-19.

The chain has TRBV19 and TRBJ2-5; tentative D call: TRBD1 (6 bases). The CDR3 has 14 residues. V lost 5 bases and J lost 1, with 11 bases in between. CDR1 and CDR2 (germline): LNHDA, SQIVND (reference sequence). For the CDR3, the DNA is TGTGCCAGTAGTCCACAGGGTACCCAAGAGACCCAGTACTTC. This translates into CASSPQGTQETQYF. Based on the CDR3 plus reference TRBV19 and TRBJ2-5, the full variable domain is DGGITQSPKYLFRKEGQNVTLSCEQNLNHDAMYWYRQDPGQGLRLIYYSQIVNDFQKGDIAEGYSVSREKKESFPLTVTSAQKNPTAFYLCASSPQGTQETQYFGPGTRLLVL.

This clone came up a few times. The chain recombines TRBV7-6 with TRBJ2-7; D is ambiguous. Germline V gene lookup returns CDR1 SGHVS and CDR2 FNYEAQ. The CDR3 loop spans 14 amino acids. Trimming removed 5 bases at V and 2 bases at J, with 13 bases between. CDR3 nucleotide sequence: TGTGCCAGCAGCACTCTAGTCACCCCCTACGAGCAGTACTTC. Amino acid sequence: CASSTLVTPYEQYF.

This clone was seen a handful of times. The rearrangement joins TRBV27 to TRBJ2-1; no clear D gene. This CDR3 comprises 13 residues. Germline V lookup: CDR1 MNHEY, CDR2 SMNVEV (reference sequence). V lost 1 base to trimming and J lost 5 bases, with 6 bases between them. CDR3 protein: CASSLWLNNEQFF. CDR3 nucleotides: TGTGCCAGCAGTTTATGGCTGAACAATGAGCAGTTCTTC.

This sequence joins TRBV5-1 and TRBJ1-2; 7 bases are shared with TRBD1. The germline V gene has CDR1 SGHRS and CDR2 YFSETQ. V trimming: 2 bases; J trimming: 4 bases; junction bases outside the gene matches: 17. This CDR3 spans 18 amino acids. The CDR3 protein is CASSLIPQGEAASYGYTF. DNA of the CDR3: TGCGCCAGCAGCTTAATCCCCCAGGGGGAGGCGGCTAGCTATGGCTACACCTTC. The entire variable domain, with the rest obtained from reference TRBV5-1 and TRBJ1-2, is as follows: KAGVTQTPRYLIKTRGQQVTLSCSPISGHRSVSWYQQTPGQGLQFLFEYFSETQRNKGNFPGRFSGRQFSNSRSEMNVSTLELGDSALYLCASSLIPQGEAASYGYTFGSGTRLTVV.

This chain connects TRBV14 to TRBJ2-3; TRBD2 is a possible D gene (5 bases). Germline V gene sequence: CDR1 SGHDN, CDR2 FVKESK. V was cut by 4 bases and J by 1 base, with 15 bases left in between. This CDR3 has 16 residues. In DNA form, the CDR3 reads TGTGCCAGCAGCCTAGAAGTCTTGCGGGGCACAGATACGCAGTATTTT. Encoded protein: CASSLEVLRGTDTQYF.

With regard to this clone: Additional DNA sequences in this sample encode the identical CDR3. V usage is TRBV19 and J usage is TRBJ1-1, with 7 bases that match TRBD1. Trimming at V came to 5 bases and at J to 4 bases, leaving 1 base not matched to a gene. The CDR3 spans 12 residues. CDR1 LNHDA and CDR2 SQIVND come from the germline V gene (reference sequence). CDR3 DNA: TGTGCCAGTAGTTACAGGGGCACTGAAGCTTTCTTT. Residues: CASSYRGTEAFF.